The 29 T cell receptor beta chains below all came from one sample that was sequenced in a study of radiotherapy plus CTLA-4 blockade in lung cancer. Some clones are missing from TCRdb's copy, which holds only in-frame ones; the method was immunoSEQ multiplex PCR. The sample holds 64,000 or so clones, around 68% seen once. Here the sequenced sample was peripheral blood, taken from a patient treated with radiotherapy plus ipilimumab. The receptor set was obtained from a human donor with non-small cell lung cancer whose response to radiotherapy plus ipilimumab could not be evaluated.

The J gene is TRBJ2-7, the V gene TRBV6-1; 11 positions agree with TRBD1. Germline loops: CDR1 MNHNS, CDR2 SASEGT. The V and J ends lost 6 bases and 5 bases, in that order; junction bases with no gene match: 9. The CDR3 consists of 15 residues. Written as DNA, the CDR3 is TGTGCCAGCAGATTCCCGGGACAGGGGGACCACGAGCAGTACTTC. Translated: CASRFPGQGDHEQYF.

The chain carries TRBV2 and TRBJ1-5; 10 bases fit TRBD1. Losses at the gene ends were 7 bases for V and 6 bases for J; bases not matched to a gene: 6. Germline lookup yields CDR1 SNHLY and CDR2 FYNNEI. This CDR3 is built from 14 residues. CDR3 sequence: CASTLGQGPQPQHF. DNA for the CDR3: TGTGCCAGCACCCTGGGACAGGGGCCTCAGCCCCAGCATTTT.

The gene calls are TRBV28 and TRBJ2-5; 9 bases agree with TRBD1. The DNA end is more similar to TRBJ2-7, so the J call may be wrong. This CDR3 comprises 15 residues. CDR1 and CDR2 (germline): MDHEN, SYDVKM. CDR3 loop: CASSTRTGALYEQYF. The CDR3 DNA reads TGTGCCAGCAGTACCAGGACAGGGGCCCTCTACGAGCAGTACTTC.

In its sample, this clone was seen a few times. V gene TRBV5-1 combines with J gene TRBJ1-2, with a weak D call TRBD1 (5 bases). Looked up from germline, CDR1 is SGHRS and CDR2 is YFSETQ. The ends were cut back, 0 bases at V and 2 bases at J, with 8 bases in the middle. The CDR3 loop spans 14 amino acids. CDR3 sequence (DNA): TGCGCCAGCAGCTTGGAGCCAGGGAACTATGGCTACACCTTC. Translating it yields CASSLEPGNYGYTF.

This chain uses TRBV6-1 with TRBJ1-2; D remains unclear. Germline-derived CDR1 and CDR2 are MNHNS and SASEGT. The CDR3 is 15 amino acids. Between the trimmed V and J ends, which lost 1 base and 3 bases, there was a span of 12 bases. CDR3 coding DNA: TGTGCCAGCAGTGAAGACCCCGGGAGTGACTATGGCTACACCTTC. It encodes CASSEDPGSDYGYTF.

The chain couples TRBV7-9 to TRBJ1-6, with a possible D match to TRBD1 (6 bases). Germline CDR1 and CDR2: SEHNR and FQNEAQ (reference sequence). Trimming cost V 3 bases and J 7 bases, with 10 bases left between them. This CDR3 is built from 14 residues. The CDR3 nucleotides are TGTGCCAGCAGCTTCGACAGGAGCAATTCACCCCTCCACTTT. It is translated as CASSFDRSNSPLHF.

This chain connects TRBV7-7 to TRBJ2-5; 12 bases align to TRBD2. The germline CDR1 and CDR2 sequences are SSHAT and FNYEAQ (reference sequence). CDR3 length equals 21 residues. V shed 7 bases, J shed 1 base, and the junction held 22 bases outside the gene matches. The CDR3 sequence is CASNHRWTSGKPRRAQETQYF. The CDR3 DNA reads TGTGCCAGCAACCACCGCTGGACTAGCGGGAAACCCAGGAGGGCCCAAGAGACCCAGTACTTC. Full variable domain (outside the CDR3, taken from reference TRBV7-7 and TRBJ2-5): GAGVSQSPRYKVTKRGQDVTLRCDPISSHATLYWYQQALGQGPEFLTYFNYEAQPDKSGLPSDRFSAERPEGSISTLTIQRTEQRDSAMYRCASNHRWTSGKPRRAQETQYFGPGTRLLVL.

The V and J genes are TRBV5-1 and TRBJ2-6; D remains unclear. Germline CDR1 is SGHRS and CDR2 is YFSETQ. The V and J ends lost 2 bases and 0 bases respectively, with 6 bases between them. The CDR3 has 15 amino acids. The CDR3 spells CASSFQVSGANVLTF. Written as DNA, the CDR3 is TGCGCCAGCAGCTTTCAGGTCTCTGGGGCCAACGTCCTGACTTTC.

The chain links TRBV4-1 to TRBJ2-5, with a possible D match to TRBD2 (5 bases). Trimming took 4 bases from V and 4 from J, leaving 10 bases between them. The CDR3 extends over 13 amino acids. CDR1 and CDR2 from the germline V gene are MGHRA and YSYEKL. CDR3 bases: TGCGCCAGCAGCCCGCACGAGGGAGAGACCCAGTACTTC. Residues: CASSPHEGETQYF.

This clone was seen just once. CDR3 sequence (DNA): TGCGCCAGCAGCCGACAGGTATTGAACACTGAAGCTTTCTTT. It specifies CASSRQVLNTEAFF. This rearrangement joins TRBV4-1 to TRBJ1-1, with D possibly TRBD1 on 6 matching bases. Trimming pared 4 bases from V and 0 bases from J, leaving 9 bases between. In germline, CDR1 is MGHRA, CDR2 YSYEKL. The CDR3 loop spans 14 amino acids.

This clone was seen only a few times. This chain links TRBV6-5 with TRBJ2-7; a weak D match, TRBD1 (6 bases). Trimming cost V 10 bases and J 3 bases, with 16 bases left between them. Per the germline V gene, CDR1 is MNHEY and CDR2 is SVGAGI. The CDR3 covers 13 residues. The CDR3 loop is CAISRTENYEQYF. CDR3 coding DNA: TGTGCCATCAGCCGGACAGAAAACTACGAGCAGTACTTC.

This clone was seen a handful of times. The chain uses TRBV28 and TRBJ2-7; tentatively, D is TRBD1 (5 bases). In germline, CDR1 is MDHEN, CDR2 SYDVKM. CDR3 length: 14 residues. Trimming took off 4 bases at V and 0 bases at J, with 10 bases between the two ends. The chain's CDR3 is CASSSLTDSYEQYF. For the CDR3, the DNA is TGTGCCAGCAGTTCCCTGACAGACTCCTACGAGCAGTACTTC. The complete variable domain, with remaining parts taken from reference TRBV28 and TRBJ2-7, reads DVKVTQSSRYLVKRTGEKVFLECVQDMDHENMFWYRQDPGLGLRLIYFSYDVKMKEKGDIPEGYSVSREKKERFSLILESASTNQTSMYLCASSSLTDSYEQYFGPGTRLTVT.

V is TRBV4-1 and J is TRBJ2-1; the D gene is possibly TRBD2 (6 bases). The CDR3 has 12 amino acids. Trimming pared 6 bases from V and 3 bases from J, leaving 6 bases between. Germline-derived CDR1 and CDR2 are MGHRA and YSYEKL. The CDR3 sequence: CASRDYYNEQFF. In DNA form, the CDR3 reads TGCGCCAGCAGGGACTACTACAATGAGCAGTTCTTC.

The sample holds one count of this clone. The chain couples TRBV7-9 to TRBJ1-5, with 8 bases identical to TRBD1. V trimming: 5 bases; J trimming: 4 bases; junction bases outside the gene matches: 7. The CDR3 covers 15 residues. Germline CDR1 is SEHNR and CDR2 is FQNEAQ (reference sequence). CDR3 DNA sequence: TGTGCCAGCAGCGAAATAACAGGGGGGAATCAGCCCCAGCATTTT. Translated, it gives CASSEITGGNQPQHF.

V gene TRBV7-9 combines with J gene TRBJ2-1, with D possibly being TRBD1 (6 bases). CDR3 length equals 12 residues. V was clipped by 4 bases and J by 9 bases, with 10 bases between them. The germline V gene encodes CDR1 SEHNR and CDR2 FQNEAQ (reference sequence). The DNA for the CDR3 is TGTGCCAGCAGCTCCCAAGGGGGTGAGCAGTTCTTC. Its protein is CASSSQGGEQFF.

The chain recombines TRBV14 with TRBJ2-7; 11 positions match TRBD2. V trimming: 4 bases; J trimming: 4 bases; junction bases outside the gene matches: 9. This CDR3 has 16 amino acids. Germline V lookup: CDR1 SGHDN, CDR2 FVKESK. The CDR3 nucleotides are TGTGCCAGCAGCCCCTGGCCTAGCGGGAGGCGGTACGAGCAGTACTTC. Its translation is CASSPWPSGRRYEQYF. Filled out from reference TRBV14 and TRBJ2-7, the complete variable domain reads EAGVTQFPSHSVIEKGQTVTLRCDPISGHDNLYWYRRVMGKEIKFLLHFVKESKQDESGMPNNRFLAERTGGTYSTLKVQPAELEDSGVYFCASSPWPSGRRYEQYFGPGTRLTVT.

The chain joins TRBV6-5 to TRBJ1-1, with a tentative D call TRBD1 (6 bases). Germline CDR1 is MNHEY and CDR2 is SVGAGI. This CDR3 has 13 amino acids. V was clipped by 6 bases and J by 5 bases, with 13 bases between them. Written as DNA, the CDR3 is TGTGCCAGCAGGGTCCAGGGGCGGACTGAAGCTTTCTTT. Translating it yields CASRVQGRTEAFF.

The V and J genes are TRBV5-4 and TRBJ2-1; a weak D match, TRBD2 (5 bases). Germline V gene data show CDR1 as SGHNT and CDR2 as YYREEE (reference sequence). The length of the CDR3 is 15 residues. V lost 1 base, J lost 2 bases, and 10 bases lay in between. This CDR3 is CASSLSLVTYNEQFF. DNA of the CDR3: TGTGCCAGCAGCTTGTCACTAGTAACCTACAATGAGCAGTTCTTC.

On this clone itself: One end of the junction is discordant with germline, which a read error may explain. The CDR3 region has the DNA TGTGCCAGCAGCCAAGAAACTAGCGGGAGTGAGACCCAGTACTTC. It is translated as CASSQETSGSETQYF. V usage is TRBV4-1 and J usage is TRBJ2-5; 11 bases fit TRBD2. Germline CDR1 MGHRA, CDR2 YSYEKL. This CDR3 spans 15 amino acids.

CDR3 residues: CATSRGQGVVAEKLFF. The CDR3 DNA reads TGTGCCACCAGCAGGGGACAGGGGGTCGTCGCGGAAAAACTGTTTTTT. The gene calls are TRBV15 and TRBJ1-4, with 11 bases aligning to TRBD1. The germline V gene encodes CDR1 LNHNV and CDR2 YYDKDF (reference sequence). With 3 bases clipped from V and 8 bases from J, the junction kept 8 bases outside the gene matches. CDR3 length: 16 residues.

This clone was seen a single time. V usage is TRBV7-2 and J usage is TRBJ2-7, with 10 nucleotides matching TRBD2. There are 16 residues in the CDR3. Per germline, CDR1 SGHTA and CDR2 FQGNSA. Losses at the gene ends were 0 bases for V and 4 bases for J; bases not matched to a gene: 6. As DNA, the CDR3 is TGTGCCAGCAGCTTAGCGCGGTCTAGCGGGGGATACGAGCAGTACTTC. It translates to CASSLARSSGGYEQYF.

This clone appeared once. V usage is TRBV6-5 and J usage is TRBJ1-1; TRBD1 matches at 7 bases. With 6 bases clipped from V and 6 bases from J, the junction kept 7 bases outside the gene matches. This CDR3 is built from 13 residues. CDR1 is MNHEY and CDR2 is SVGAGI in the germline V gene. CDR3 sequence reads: CASREQGSAEAFF. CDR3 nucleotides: TGTGCCAGCAGAGAACAGGGGAGCGCTGAAGCTTTCTTT.

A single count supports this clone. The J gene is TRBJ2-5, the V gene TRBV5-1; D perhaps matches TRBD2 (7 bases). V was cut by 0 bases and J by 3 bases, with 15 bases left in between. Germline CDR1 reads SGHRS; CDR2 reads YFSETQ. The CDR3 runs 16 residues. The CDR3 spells CASSLGGGVGKETQYF. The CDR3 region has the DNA TGCGCCAGCAGCTTGGGGGGGGGCGTCGGAAAAGAGACCCAGTACTTC.

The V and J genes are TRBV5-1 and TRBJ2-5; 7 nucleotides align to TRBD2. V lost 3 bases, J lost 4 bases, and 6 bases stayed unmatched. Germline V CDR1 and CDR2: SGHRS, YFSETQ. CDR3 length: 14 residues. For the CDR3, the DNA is TGCGCCAGCAGCTGGGAGGGTAACCCAGAGACCCAGTACTTC. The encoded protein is CASSWEGNPETQYF.

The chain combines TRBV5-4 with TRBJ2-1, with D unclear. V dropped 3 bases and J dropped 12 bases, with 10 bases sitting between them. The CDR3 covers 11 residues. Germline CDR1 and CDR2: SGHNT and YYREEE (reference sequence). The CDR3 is CASSSDTSQFF. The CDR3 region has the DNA TGTGCCAGCAGCTCCGACACCTCGCAGTTCTTC.

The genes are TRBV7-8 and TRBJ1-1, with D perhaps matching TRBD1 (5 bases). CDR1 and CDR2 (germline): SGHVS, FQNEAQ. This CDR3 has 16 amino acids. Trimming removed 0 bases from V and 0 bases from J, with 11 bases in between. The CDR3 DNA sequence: TGTGCCAGCAGCTTAGCGCAGGGAGGCCTGAACACTGAAGCTTTCTTT. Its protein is CASSLAQGGLNTEAFF. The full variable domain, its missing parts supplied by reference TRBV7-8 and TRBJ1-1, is GAGVSQSPRYKVAKRGQDVALRCDPISGHVSLFWYQQALGQGPEFLTYFQNEAQLDKSGLPSDRFFAERPEGSVSTLKIQRTQQEDSAVYLCASSLAQGGLNTEAFFGQGTRLTVV.

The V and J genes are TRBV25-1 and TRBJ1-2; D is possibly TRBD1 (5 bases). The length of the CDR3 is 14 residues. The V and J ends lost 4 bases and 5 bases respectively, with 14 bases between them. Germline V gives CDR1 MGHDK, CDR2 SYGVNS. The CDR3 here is CASSAGKTGYGYTF. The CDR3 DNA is TGTGCCAGCAGTGCAGGGAAAACTGGTTATGGCTACACCTTC.

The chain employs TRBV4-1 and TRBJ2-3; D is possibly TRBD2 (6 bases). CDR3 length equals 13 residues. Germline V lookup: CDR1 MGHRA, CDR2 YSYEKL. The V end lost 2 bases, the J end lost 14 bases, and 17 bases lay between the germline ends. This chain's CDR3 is CASSQPLAPRLYF. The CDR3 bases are TGCGCCAGCAGCCAACCACTAGCCCCACGGCTGTATTTT.

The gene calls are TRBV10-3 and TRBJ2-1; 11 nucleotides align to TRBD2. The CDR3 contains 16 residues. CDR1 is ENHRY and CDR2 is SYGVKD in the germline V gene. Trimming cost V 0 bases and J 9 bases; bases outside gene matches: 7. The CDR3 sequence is CAISESGLAGGFEQFF. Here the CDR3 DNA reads TGTGCCATCAGTGAGTCGGGGCTAGCGGGGGGATTTGAGCAGTTCTTC.